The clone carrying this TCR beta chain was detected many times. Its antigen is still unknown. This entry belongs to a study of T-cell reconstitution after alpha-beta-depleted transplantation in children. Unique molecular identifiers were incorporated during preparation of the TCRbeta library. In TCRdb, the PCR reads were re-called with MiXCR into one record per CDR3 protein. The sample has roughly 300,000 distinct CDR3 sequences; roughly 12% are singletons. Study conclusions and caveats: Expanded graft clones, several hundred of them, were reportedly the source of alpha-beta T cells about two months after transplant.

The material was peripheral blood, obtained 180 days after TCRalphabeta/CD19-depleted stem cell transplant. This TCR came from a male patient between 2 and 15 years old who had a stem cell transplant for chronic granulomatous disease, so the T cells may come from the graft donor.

CDR3 in amino acids: CATQAGPEQYF. The CDR3 nucleotides are TGTGCCACCCAGGCGGGGCCCGAGCAGTACTTC. The rearrangement joins TRBV28 to TRBJ2-7, with TRBD2 as a possible D gene (6 bases). The V gene's germline CDR1 is MDHEN and CDR2 SYDVKM. V was clipped by 10 bases and J by 6 bases, with 13 bases between them. The CDR3 has 11 amino acids.